These 10 T cell receptor beta chains originate from one sample sequenced in a study of regulatory and conventional T cells in RAG deficiency. Sequenced by immunoSEQ multiplex PCR; TCRdb stores in-frame clones only, minus some. The sample records some 30,000 clones, around 90% being singletons. Another study also made use of these data, one on regulatory T cells. That report notes: Primers: 52 TRBV forward and 13 TRBJ reverse.

The sample consisted of CD8+ T cells sorted from blood. The receptors shown here come from a human donor in good health.

This chain connects TRBV5-3 to TRBJ2-3; D gene unclear. TRBV5-3 carries the ORF label, with uncertain function. V lost 8 bases to trimming and J lost 1 base, with 8 bases between them. There are 12 residues in the CDR3. For the CDR3, the DNA is TGTGCCAGCCCCAATCGCACAGATACGCAGTATTTT. Its protein is CASPNRTDTQYF.

The V call is TRBV11-2, the J call TRBJ2-7; 10 bases map to TRBD1. From germline, CDR1 is SGHAT and CDR2 FQNNGV. V shed 6 bases, J shed 3 bases, and the junction held 5 bases outside the gene matches. The length of the CDR3 is 14 residues. Written as DNA, the CDR3 is TGTGCCAGCAGTCACGGGACAGGGGTCTACGAGCAGTACTTC. Translation gives CASSHGTGVYEQYF.

This chain uses TRBV10-1 with TRBJ2-5, with 7 nucleotides matching TRBD1. The CDR3 has 14 residues. J was trimmed by 1 base and V by 5 bases; bases with no gene match: 4. Germline CDR1 is WNHNN and CDR2 is SYGVQD (reference sequence). The chain's CDR3 is CASSLDRTQETQYF. In DNA, the CDR3 is TGCGCCAGCAGTTTGGACAGGACCCAAGAGACCCAGTACTTC.

V usage is TRBV9 and J usage is TRBJ1-1; unclear D gene. CDR1 SGDLS and CDR2 YYNGEE come from the germline V gene. The V end was cut by 4 bases, the J end by 4 bases, with 5 bases between. This CDR3 is built from 11 residues. CDR3 DNA sequence: TGTGCCAGCAGCCCCTCCACTGAAGCTTTCTTT. It is translated as CASSPSTEAFF.

The chain couples TRBV5-8 to TRBJ2-7; 11 bases are a match to TRBD1. CDR1 is SGHTS, CDR2 YDEGEE, per germline. The J segment lost 0 bases and the V segment lost 3 bases, leaving 14 bases of the junction unmatched. The CDR3 runs to 19 residues. The CDR3 spells CASSSGTGGWLAGSYEQYF. The CDR3 nucleotides are TGTGCCAGCAGCTCCGGGACAGGGGGTTGGCTAGCGGGCTCCTACGAGCAGTACTTC.

V usage is TRBV6-5 and J usage is TRBJ2-7; no firm D call. Germline CDR1 and CDR2: MNHEY and SVGAGI. The CDR3 is made up of 13 amino acids. V dropped 11 bases and J dropped 2 bases, with 16 bases sitting between them. The CDR3 reads CASGQSATYEQYF. Here the CDR3 DNA reads TGTGCCTCCGGGCAAAGCGCCACCTACGAGCAGTACTTC.

The V and J genes are TRBV19 and TRBJ2-3; 9 bases fit TRBD1. The junction had 7 bases not matched to a gene; V was cut back by 4 bases and J by 2 bases. From germline, CDR1 is LNHDA and CDR2 SQIVND (reference sequence). The length of the CDR3 is 16 residues. CDR3 nucleotide sequence: TGTGCCAGTAGTAACGAGGACAGGGGAATCACAGATACGCAGTATTTT. Translating it yields CASSNEDRGITDTQYF.

A few counts support this clone. This chain connects TRBV7-6 to TRBJ2-5; TRBD2 might be the D (6 bases). Trimming left V 4 bases short and J 9 bases short, with 12 bases between. From germline, CDR1 is SGHVS and CDR2 FNYEAQ. This CDR3 has 12 residues. CDR3 protein: CASSSPPGAQYF. The CDR3 DNA is TGTGCCAGCAGCTCCCCGCCGGGGGCCCAGTACTTC. Supplemented by reference TRBV7-6 and TRBJ2-5, the full variable domain reads GAGVSQSPRYKVTKRGQDVALRCDPISGHVSLYWYRQALGQGPEFLTYFNYEAQQDKSGLPNDRFSAERPEGSISTLTIQRTEQRDSAMYRCASSSPPGAQYFGPGTRLLVL.

This chain links TRBV18 with TRBJ2-1, with D possibly TRBD1 on 5 matching bases. V lost 4 bases, J lost 9 bases, and 16 bases lay in between. Germline CDR1 KGHSH, CDR2 LQKENI. The CDR3 totals 14 residues. The CDR3 loop reads CASSLEGVPGEQFF. The DNA for the CDR3 is TGTGCCAGCTCACTGGAAGGGGTACCGGGTGAGCAGTTCTTC.

The chain employs TRBV5-1 and TRBJ2-4; D possibly corresponds to TRBD1 (5 bases). V lost 4 bases and J lost 2, with 16 bases in between. The CDR3 is 16 amino acids. The germline V gene encodes CDR1 SGHRS and CDR2 YFSETQ. CDR3 nucleotides: TGCGCCAGCAGCGAAGACAGCCAGAATTCCAAAAACATTCAGTACTTC. It specifies CASSEDSQNSKNIQYF.